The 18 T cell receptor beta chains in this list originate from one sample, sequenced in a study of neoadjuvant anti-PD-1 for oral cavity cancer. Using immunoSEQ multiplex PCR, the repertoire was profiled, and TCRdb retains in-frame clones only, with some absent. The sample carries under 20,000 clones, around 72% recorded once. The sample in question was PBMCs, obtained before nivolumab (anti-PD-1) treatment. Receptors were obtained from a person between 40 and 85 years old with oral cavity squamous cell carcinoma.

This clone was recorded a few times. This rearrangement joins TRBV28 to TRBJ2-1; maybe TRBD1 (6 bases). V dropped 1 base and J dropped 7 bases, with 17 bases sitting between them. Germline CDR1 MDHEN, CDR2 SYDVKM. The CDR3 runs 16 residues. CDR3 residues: CASSLYHGTGWNEQFF. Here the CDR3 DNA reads TGTGCCAGCAGTTTATACCATGGTACAGGGTGGAATGAGCAGTTCTTC. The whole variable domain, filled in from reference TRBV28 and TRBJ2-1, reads DVKVTQSSRYLVKRTGEKVFLECVQDMDHENMFWYRQDPGLGLRLIYFSYDVKMKEKGDIPEGYSVSREKKERFSLILESASTNQTSMYLCASSLYHGTGWNEQFFGPGTRLTVL.

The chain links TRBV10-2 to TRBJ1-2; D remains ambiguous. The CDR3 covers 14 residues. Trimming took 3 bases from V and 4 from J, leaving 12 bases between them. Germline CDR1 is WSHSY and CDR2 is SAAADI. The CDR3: CASSDPPAGYGYTF. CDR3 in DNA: TGCGCCAGCAGTGATCCCCCCGCCGGCTATGGCTACACCTTC.

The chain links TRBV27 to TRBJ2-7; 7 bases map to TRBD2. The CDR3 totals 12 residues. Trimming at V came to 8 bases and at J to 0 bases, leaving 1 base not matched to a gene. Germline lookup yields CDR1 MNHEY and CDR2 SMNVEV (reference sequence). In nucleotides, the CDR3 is TGTGCCAGCCGGGGGGACTCCTACGAGCAGTACTTC. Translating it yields CASRGDSYEQYF.

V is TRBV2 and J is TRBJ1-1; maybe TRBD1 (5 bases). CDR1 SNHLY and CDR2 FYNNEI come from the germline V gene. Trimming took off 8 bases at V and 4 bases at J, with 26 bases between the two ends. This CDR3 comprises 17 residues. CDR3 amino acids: CASLPGRGKVGGTEAFF. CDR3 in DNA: TGTGCCAGCTTACCCGGACGGGGTAAGGTGGGGGGCACTGAAGCTTTCTTT. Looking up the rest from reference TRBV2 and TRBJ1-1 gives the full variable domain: EPEVTQTPSHQVTQMGQEVILRCVPISNHLYFYWYRQILGQKVEFLVSFYNNEISEKSEIFDDQFSVERPDGSNFTLKIRSTKLEDSAMYFCASLPGRGKVGGTEAFFGQGTRLTVV.

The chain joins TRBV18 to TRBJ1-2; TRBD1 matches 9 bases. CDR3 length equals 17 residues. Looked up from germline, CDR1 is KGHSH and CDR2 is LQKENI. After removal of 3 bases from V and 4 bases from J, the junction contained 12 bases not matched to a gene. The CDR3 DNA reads TGTGCCAGCTCACCGGATACACAGGGGGCCGATGGCTATGGCTACACCTTC. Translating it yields CASSPDTQGADGYGYTF.

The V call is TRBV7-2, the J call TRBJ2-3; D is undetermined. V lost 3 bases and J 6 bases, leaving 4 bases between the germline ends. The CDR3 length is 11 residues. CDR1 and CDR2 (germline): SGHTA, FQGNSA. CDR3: CASSFSDTQYF. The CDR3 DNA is TGTGCCAGCAGCTTCTCTGATACGCAGTATTTT.

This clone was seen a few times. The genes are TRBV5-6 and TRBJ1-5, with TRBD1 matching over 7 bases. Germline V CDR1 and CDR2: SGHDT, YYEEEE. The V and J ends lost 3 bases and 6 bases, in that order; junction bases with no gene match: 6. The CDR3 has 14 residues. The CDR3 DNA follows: TGTGCCAGCAGCTCCCGACAGGGCCTTCAGCCCCAGCATTTT. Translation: CASSSRQGLQPQHF.

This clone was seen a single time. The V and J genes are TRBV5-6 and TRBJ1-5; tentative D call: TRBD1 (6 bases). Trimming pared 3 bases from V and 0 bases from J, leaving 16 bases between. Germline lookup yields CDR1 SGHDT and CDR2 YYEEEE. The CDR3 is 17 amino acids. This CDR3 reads CASSYGGLGFSNQPQHF. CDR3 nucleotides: TGTGCCAGCAGCTACGGGGGGCTGGGTTTTAGCAATCAGCCCCAGCATTTT.

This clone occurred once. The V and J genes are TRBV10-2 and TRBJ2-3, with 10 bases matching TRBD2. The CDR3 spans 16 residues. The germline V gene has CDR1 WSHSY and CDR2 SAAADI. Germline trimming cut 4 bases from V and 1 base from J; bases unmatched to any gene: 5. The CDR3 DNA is TGCGCCAGCAGTGGGTCCGGGACTAGCGGCACAGATACGCAGTATTTT. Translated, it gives CASSGSGTSGTDTQYF.

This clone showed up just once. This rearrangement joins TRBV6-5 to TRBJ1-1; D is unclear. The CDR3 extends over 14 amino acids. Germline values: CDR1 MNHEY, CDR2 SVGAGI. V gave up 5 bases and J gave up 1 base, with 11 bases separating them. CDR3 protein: CASSELTANTEAFF. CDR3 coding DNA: TGTGCCAGCAGTGAACTAACAGCGAACACTGAAGCTTTCTTT.

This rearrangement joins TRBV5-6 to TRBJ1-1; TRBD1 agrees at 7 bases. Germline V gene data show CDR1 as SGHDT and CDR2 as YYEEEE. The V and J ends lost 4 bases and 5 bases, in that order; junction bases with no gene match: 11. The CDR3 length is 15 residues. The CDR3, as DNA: TGTGCCAGCAGCGACAGGGAGAGGAGAACAACTGAAGCTTTCTTT. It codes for CASSDRERRTTEAFF.

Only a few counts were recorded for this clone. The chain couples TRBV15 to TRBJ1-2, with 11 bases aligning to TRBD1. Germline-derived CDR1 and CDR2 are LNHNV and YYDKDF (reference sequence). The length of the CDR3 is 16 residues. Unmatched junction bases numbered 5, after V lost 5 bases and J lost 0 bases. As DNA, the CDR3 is TGTGCCACCAGCTTAGGACAGGGGGCAACTAACTATGGCTACACCTTC. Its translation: CATSLGQGATNYGYTF.

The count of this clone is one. The CDR3 reads CASSPPEVTMVTYEQYF. The CDR3 coding sequence is TGTGCCAGCAGCCCACCCGAGGTGACAATGGTAACCTACGAGCAGTACTTC. The V gene is TRBV27, the J gene TRBJ2-7, with no clear D. Trimming removed 6 bases at V and 2 bases at J, with 23 bases between. This CDR3 is built from 17 residues. Germline V gene sequence: CDR1 MNHEY, CDR2 SMNVEV (reference sequence).

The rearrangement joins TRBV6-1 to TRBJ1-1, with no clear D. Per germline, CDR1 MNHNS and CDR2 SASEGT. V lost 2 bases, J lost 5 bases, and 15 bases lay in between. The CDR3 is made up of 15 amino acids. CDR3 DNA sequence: TGTGCCAGCAGTGAACGGGCCGGGCTAGGGACTGAAGCTTTCTTT. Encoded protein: CASSERAGLGTEAFF.

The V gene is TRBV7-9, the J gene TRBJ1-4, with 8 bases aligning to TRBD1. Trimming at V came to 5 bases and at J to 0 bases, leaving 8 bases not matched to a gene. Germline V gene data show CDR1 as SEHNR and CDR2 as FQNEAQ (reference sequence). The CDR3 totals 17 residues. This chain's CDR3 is CASSPGQVGATNEKLFF. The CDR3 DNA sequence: TGTGCCAGCAGCCCGGGACAGGTCGGGGCAACTAATGAAAAACTGTTTTTT.

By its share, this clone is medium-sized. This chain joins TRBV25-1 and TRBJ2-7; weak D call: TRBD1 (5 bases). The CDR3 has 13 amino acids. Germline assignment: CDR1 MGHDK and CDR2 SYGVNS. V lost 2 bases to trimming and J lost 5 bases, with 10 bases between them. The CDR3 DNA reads TGTGCCAGCAGTGAAATAGGGGCGAACGAGCAGTACTTC. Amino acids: CASSEIGANEQYF.

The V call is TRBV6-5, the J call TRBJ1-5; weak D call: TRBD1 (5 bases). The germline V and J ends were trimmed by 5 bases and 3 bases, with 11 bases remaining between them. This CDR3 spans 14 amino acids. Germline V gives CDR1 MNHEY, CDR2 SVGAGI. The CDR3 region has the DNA TGTGCCAGCAGTGATACGGGACCCAATCAGCCCCAGCATTTT. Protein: CASSDTGPNQPQHF.

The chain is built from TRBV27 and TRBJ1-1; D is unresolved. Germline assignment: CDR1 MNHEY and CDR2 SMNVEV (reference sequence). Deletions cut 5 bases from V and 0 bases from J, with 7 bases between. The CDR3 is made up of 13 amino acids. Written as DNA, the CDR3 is TGTGCCAGCAGTCTACTCATGAACACTGAAGCTTTCTTT. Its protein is CASSLLMNTEAFF.